The subject of this entry is one T cell receptor (beta chain). Its antigen is undetermined. This entry belongs to a study of OX40 agonist ivuxolimab in advanced cancers. On the study more broadly: Treatment of patients was with ivuxolimab, an agonistic anti-OX40 (CD134) antibody. Partial responses occurred in Three dose-escalation patients, one with hepatocellular carcinoma and two with cutaneous melanoma.

Only in-frame clones appear in the TCRdb table, and some are missing; sequencing was by immunoSEQ multiplex PCR. The data contain 75,000 to 100,000 clones, approximately 87% of them seen just once; the ten biggest clones take up around 5.5%. Germline CDR1 and CDR2: MNHEY and SMNVEV (reference sequence). Trimming pared 8 bases from V and 0 bases from J, leaving 14 bases between. This CDR3 is built from 16 residues. Study results and caveats: The study found among the lowest clonal expansion in partial responders at 0.1-3.0 mg/kg.

This chain links TRBV27 with TRBJ2-6; D is possibly TRBD1 (6 bases). The material was CD4+ or CD8+ T cells sorted from blood, obtained in a trial of the OX40 agonist ivuxolimab. The TCR comes from an adult with an advanced solid tumor such as melanoma, head and neck, liver or kidney cancer. CDR3 in DNA: TGTGCCAGCGGACGACAGGCCCCCTCTGGGGCCAACGTCCTGACTTTC. This codes for CASGRQAPSGANVLTF.